This is a list of T cell receptor beta chains from one sample in a study of T cell responses to AZD1222 COVID-19 vaccine. Method: immunoSEQ multiplex PCR; TCRdb's copy keeps in-frame clones and lacks some. The table records over 70,000 clones, about 83% of them present only once. This sample comprised peripheral blood, obtained 28 days after the second dose of the MenACWY control vaccine. The source is an adult who received the MenACWY meningococcal vaccine as a control. Each CDR3 is given with its conserved first and last residue. A D gene is named only where the DNA matches it firmly. Some rows mark clone size as missing; the rest say once, few, many or name a class of expanded clone.

cdr3_aa cdr3_nt j_call v_call d_call clone_size
CASSFLTRRGQQGCRRTGELFF TGTGCCAGCAGTTTCCTTACCCGGAGGGGACAACAGGGATGCCGGCGCACCGGGGAGCTGTTTTTT TRBJ2-2 TRBV6-7 . .
CASSLGTDVTDTQYF TGTGCCAGCAGCTTAGGGACTGACGTGACAGATACGCAGTATTTT TRBJ2-3 TRBV7-9 . .
CASSSTGSGANVLTF TGTGCCAGCAGTTCGACAGGATCTGGGGCCAACGTCCTGACTTTC TRBJ2-6 TRBV28 . .
CASSRGLNNEKLFF TGTGCCAGCAGCCGGGGCCTTAATAATGAAAAACTGTTTTTT TRBJ1-4 TRBV2 . .
CASTYSPSEKLFF TGTGCCAGCACGTACAGCCCGAGTGAAAAACTGTTTTTT TRBJ1-4 TRBV6-6 . .
CASSRGGNQPQHF TGTGCCAGTAGTAGGGGGGGCAATCAGCCCCAGCATTTT TRBJ1-5 TRBV19 . once
CASSIELHGTDYIAKNIQYF TGTGCCAGCAGTATCGAACTACATGGGACGGACTACATAGCCAAAAACATTCAGTACTTC TRBJ2-4 TRBV27 . .
CASSSRGAGATGELFF TGTGCCAGCAGCTCCCGGGGGGCGGGGGCCACCGGGGAGCTGTTTTTT TRBJ2-2 TRBV7-8 . .
CASSLDGGAGSPLHF TGTGCCAGCAGCTTAGACGGCGGGGCGGGCTCACCCCTCCACTTT TRBJ1-6 TRBV11-2 . .
CASRPTGQGFLGAEKLFF TGTGCCAGCAGGCCTACGGGACAGGGTTTCCTAGGGGCCGAAAAACTGTTTTTT TRBJ1-4 TRBV28 TRBD1 .
CASSLGQGKNTGELFF TGTGCCAGCAGCTTGGGACAGGGAAAAAACACCGGGGAGCTGTTTTTT TRBJ2-2 TRBV5-5 TRBD1 .
CASSVTGRSPLHF TGTGCCAGTTCAGTAACAGGTCGGTCACCCCTCCACTTT TRBJ1-6 TRBV19 . .
CASSNGGAETDTQYF TGTGCCAGCTCAAACGGGGGGGCCGAGACAGATACGCAGTATTTT TRBJ2-3 TRBV18 TRBD2 .
CASSSGLPADTQYF TGTGCCAGCAGCTCGGGACTCCCAGCAGATACGCAGTATTTT TRBJ2-3 TRBV7-2 . .
CASSISGTGTYNEQFF TGTGCCAGTAGTATATCCGGGACAGGAACCTACAATGAGCAGTTCTTC TRBJ2-1 TRBV19 TRBD1 .
CASSFWSGSYEQYF TGTGCCAGCAGCTTCTGGTCCGGCTCCTACGAGCAGTACTTC TRBJ2-7 TRBV21-1 . .
CASSLQGATEAFF TGTGCCAGCAGTTTACAGGGGGCCACTGAAGCTTTCTTT TRBJ1-1 TRBV6-5 TRBD1 few
CASRSLQDAVSYNEQFF TGCGCCAGCAGATCGTTGCAAGACGCTGTCTCCTACAATGAGCAGTTCTTC TRBJ2-1 TRBV5-1 . .
CASRRGANTEAFF TGTGCCAGCAGGAGAGGGGCGAACACTGAAGCTTTCTTT TRBJ1-1 TRBV12-3/TRBV12-4 . once
CASSPPGTGNEQYF TGCGCCAGCAGCCCCCCAGGGACAGGGAACGAGCAGTACTTC TRBJ2-7 TRBV5-1 TRBD1 few
CASTRGLRGGEQYF TGTGCCAGCACGAGGGGACTTAGGGGCGGAGAGCAGTACTTC TRBJ2-7 TRBV2 . .
CATSRVKGGAIGDTQYF TGTGCCACCAGCAGAGTGAAGGGGGGAGCGATTGGAGATACGCAGTATTTT TRBJ2-3 TRBV15 . .
CASSLMGQGANEQFF TGCGCCAGCAGCTTGATGGGACAGGGGGCTAATGAGCAGTTCTTC TRBJ2-1 TRBV5-1 TRBD1 few
CSILGGPDNEQFF TGCAGCATTCTCGGGGGGCCGGACAATGAGCAGTTCTTC TRBJ2-1 TRBV29-1 . .
CASSPRTGGAEEQYF TGTGCCAGCTCACCTCGGACAGGGGGCGCGGAAGAGCAGTACTTC TRBJ2-7 TRBV18 TRBD1 once
CASSLTGLSNQPQHF TGTGCCAGTAGCCTAACAGGGCTCAGCAATCAGCCCCAGCATTTT TRBJ1-5 TRBV19 . .
CATSRDHGSLGETQYF TGTGCCACCAGCAGAGATCATGGGAGCCTGGGGGAGACCCAGTACTTC TRBJ2-5 TRBV15 . .
CASSEDRGSPLHF TGCGCCAGCAGTGAGGACCGGGGTTCACCCCTCCACTTT TRBJ1-6 TRBV10-2 . .
CAWSTRTSGDTQYF TGTGCCTGGTCAACTCGCACCTCCGGAGATACGCAGTATTTT TRBJ2-3 TRBV30 . .
CASSSGAGESEQFF TGTGCCAGCAGTTCCGGTGCAGGGGAGAGTGAGCAGTTCTTC TRBJ2-1 TRBV28 . few
CASSLAANGNYGYTF TGTGCCAGCAGCTTAGCAGCAAACGGGAACTATGGCTACACCTTC TRBJ1-2 TRBV7-2 . .
CASSGGLAGVVYEQYF TGTGCCAGCAGTGGGGGACTAGCGGGAGTCGTCTACGAGCAGTACTTC TRBJ2-7 TRBV6-1 TRBD2 .
CASRNRGLTGQPQHF TGTGCCAGCAGAAATAGGGGCCTGACAGGGCAGCCCCAGCATTTT TRBJ1-5 TRBV28 TRBD1 .
CATSRELAETQETQYF TGTGCCACCAGCAGAGAATTAGCGGAAACCCAAGAGACCCAGTACTTC TRBJ2-5 TRBV15 . .
CASSLRVSGEQYF TGTGCCAGCAGTTTGAGGGTTTCAGGGGAGCAGTACTTC TRBJ2-7 TRBV28 . .
CASSVERNTGELFF TGTGCCAGCAGTGTGGAGCGAAACACCGGGGAGCTGTTTTTT TRBJ2-2 TRBV2 . .
CATSRDRMGGGSSEAFF TGTGCCACCAGCAGAGATCGAATGGGAGGGGGATCTTCTGAAGCTTTCTTT TRBJ1-1 TRBV15 . .
CASSPSKNTEAFF TGTGCCAGCTCCCCTTCCAAGAACACTGAAGCTTTCTTT TRBJ1-1 TRBV18 . .
CATSTGRGQNYGYTF TGTGCCACCAGCACGGGGCGGGGGCAGAACTATGGCTACACCTTC TRBJ1-2 TRBV15 . .
CASSLTANTEAFF TGTGCCAGCAGCTTGACAGCTAACACTGAAGCTTTCTTT TRBJ1-1 TRBV11-1 . .